Below, one TCR beta chain is given with its context. This sample stems from a study of OX40 agonist ivuxolimab in advanced cancers. V lost 7 bases and J lost 6, with 15 bases in between. The CDR3 is made up of 13 amino acids. CDR1 and CDR2 from the germline V gene are MNHEY and SVGAGI. Sequenced by immunoSEQ multiplex PCR; TCRdb stores in-frame clones only, minus some. The sample has 65,000 to 100,000 clones; roughly four fifths are singletons. The genes are TRBV6-5 and TRBJ1-2; D gene uncertain. This receptor was identified in an adult with an advanced solid tumor such as melanoma, head and neck, liver or kidney cancer. The source was CD4+ or CD8+ T cells sorted from blood, collected in a trial of the OX40 agonist ivuxolimab. CDR3: CASTNPLGDGYTF. In DNA form, the CDR3 reads TGTGCCAGCACGAACCCGCTTGGGGATGGCTACACCTTC.